This T cell receptor (beta chain) was profiled in a study of CD8+CD57+ T cells in acquired aplastic anemia. According to the study, genomic DNA was the template for TCR beta VDJ and CDR3 profiling. TCRdb analysed the reads with MiXCR anew, one entry per CDR3 protein. Of roughly 240,000 distinct CDR3 sequences listed, 47% were seen once; the top ten hold over 7.5%. This clonotype was seen repeatedly, ten times or more. What it binds is unknown. V trimming: 5 bases; J trimming: 6 bases; junction bases outside the gene matches: 13. The CDR3 covers 16 residues. Germline V gives CDR1 SGHTA, CDR2 FQGNSA. Points from the study as a whole: Significance was not reached for CD8+ Simpson's diversity between patients and controls.

CD8+CD57+ cell expansion had been shown by flow cytometry in patients chosen for sequencing. This clonotype was obtained from a human donor with aplastic anemia. The sample consisted of sorted CD4+, CD8+, or CD8+CD57+ T cells (not recorded which) from PBMCs. This chain links TRBV7-2 with TRBJ2-1; 7 nucleotides agree with TRBD1. CDR3: CASSQKLGQRVNEQFF. The DNA for the CDR3 is TGTGCCAGCAGCCAAAAACTGGGACAGAGGGTCAATGAGCAGTTCTTC.